Below, 20 T cell receptor beta chains from the same sample are listed, as sequenced in a study of T cell changes during pregnancy in multiple sclerosis (dated by TCRdb to the late 2010s). Libraries were prepared through the immunoSEQ multiplex PCR assay. Here the immuneACCESS table is served through TCRdb, limited to in-frame sequences with V and J called. Missing clones are a known gap in these copies; in checked studies unresolved V genes cover under half, and the rest lacks a known reason. The sample table shows under 50,000 clones, and just under 95% are seen once. The top ten clonotypes cover over 4.5% of the sample. The specimen was CD8+ T cells from peripheral blood mononuclear cells, collected in the first trimester of pregnancy. The source of these receptors is a female donor with multiple sclerosis, enrolled in a pregnancy study.

This sequence joins TRBV30 and TRBJ2-1; D is undetermined. The V and J ends lost 1 base and 12 bases respectively, with 13 bases between them. Germline V CDR1 and CDR2: GTSNPN, SVGIG (reference sequence). The CDR3 loop spans 12 amino acids. The CDR3 here is CAWSEIPRGQFF. The DNA of the CDR3 is TGTGCCTGGAGTGAGATCCCCCGAGGGCAGTTCTTC.

The chain is built from TRBV5-8 and TRBJ2-2; D uncertain. CDR1 is SGHTS and CDR2 is YDEGEE in the germline V gene. This CDR3 comprises 11 residues. Trimming removed 8 bases at V and 4 bases at J, with 6 bases between. The CDR3 is CASSPTGELFF. For the CDR3, the DNA is TGTGCCAGTAGTCCCACCGGGGAGCTGTTTTTT.

This clone is a singleton in its sample. This CDR3 reads CASSFTLDGYTF. The CDR3 DNA reads TGTGCCAGCAGCTTTACTCTGGATGGCTACACCTTC. This chain links TRBV7-2 with TRBJ1-2; no reliable D call. Trimming cost V 3 bases and J 6 bases, with 8 bases left between them. The CDR3 loop spans 12 amino acids. From germline, CDR1 is SGHTA and CDR2 FQGNSA.

This clone came up a few times. V is TRBV5-1 and J is TRBJ1-1; D gene ambiguous. The germline V gene has CDR1 SGHRS and CDR2 YFSETQ. The CDR3 length is 13 residues. With 2 bases removed from V and 3 bases from J, the gap between germline ends came to 8 bases. CDR3 coding DNA: TGCGCCAGCAGCTTAACAGAGTACACTGAAGCTTTCTTT. The encoded protein is CASSLTEYTEAFF.

The chain recombines TRBV28 with TRBJ1-1; D unresolved. Trimming removed 6 bases at V and 8 bases at J, with 16 bases between. Germline-derived CDR1 and CDR2 are MDHEN and SYDVKM. The CDR3 has 13 residues. CDR3 DNA sequence: TGTGCCAGCAGCCAAGGACTTTCTAGCGAAGCTTTCTTT. Translation gives CASSQGLSSEAFF.

This rearrangement joins TRBV9 to TRBJ2-3; 8 bases align to TRBD2. With V trimmed by 10 bases and J by 9 bases, 10 bases remained unmatched. Germline CDR1 and CDR2: SGDLS and YYNGEE. CDR3 length: 12 amino acids. CDR3 in DNA: TGTGCCTCTCTCGGATCGGGGGGGACGCAGTATTTT. Translating gives CASLGSGGTQYF.

The rearrangement links TRBV7-7 to TRBJ2-1; unclear D gene. In germline, CDR1 is SSHAT, CDR2 FNYEAQ (reference sequence). This CDR3 contains 16 residues. Between the trimmed V and J ends, which lost 5 bases and 0 bases, there was a span of 14 bases. The CDR3 DNA sequence: TGTGCCAGCAGCGTAAAAACAGAGAGCTCCTACAATGAGCAGTTCTTC. Its protein product is CASSVKTESSYNEQFF.

The chain links TRBV7-2 to TRBJ2-3; TRBD2 matches 10 bases. V dropped 5 bases and J dropped 4; count of bases not matched to a gene: 15. CDR1 is SGHTA and CDR2 is FQGNSA in the germline V gene. This CDR3 is built from 18 residues. The CDR3 coding sequence is TGTGCCAGCAGCCAGGCCCCCTGGCTAGCGGGAGCCCCAGATACGCAGTATTTT. Translating it yields CASSQAPWLAGAPDTQYF.

The chain is built from TRBV15 and TRBJ1-1; D remains unclear. CDR3 length: 15 amino acids. V was shortened by 0 bases and J by 0 bases, with 8 bases between the two germline ends. Germline V lookup: CDR1 LNHNV, CDR2 YYDKDF (reference sequence). The CDR3 sequence is CATSREEHLNTEAFF. The CDR3 coding sequence is TGTGCCACCAGCAGAGAAGAGCATTTGAACACTGAAGCTTTCTTT.

This clone was recorded once. The CDR3 nucleotides are TGTGCCAGTAGTATAACAGCGCGGGGTGGGGAGCAGTACTTC. Residues: CASSITARGGEQYF. The chain carries TRBV19 and TRBJ2-7, with D possibly being TRBD2 (6 bases). Germline loops: CDR1 LNHDA, CDR2 SQIVND (reference sequence). V was clipped by 2 bases and J by 7 bases, with 15 bases between them. The CDR3 consists of 14 residues.

V gene TRBV9 combines with J gene TRBJ2-5; TRBD1 might be the D (6 bases). From germline, CDR1 is SGDLS and CDR2 YYNGEE. Trimming shortened V by 0 bases and J by 3 bases, and 6 bases separated the two germline ends. The CDR3 contains 13 residues. DNA of the CDR3: TGTGCCAGCAGCGTAGACAGGGAAGAGACCCAGTACTTC. Protein product: CASSVDREETQYF. Drawing the rest from reference TRBV9 and TRBJ2-5, the complete variable domain is DSGVTQTPKHLITATGQRVTLRCSPRSGDLSVYWYQQSLDQGLQFLIQYYNGEERAKGNILERFSAQQFPDLHSELNLSSLELGDSALYFCASSVDREETQYFGPGTRLLVL.

This chain connects TRBV2 to TRBJ2-7; D perhaps matches TRBD2 (5 bases). CDR1 is SNHLY and CDR2 is FYNNEI in the germline V gene. Trimming removed 8 bases at V and 4 bases at J, with 12 bases between. This CDR3 has 12 residues. CDR3 amino acids: CASFREGYEQYF. As DNA, the CDR3 is TGTGCCAGCTTCCGTGAGGGATACGAGCAGTACTTC.

With respect to this clone: The same CDR3 can be traced to other DNA sequences in this sample. The genes are TRBV27 and TRBJ2-7; no clear D. Germline V gives CDR1 MNHEY, CDR2 SMNVEV (reference sequence). Trimming left V 5 bases short and J 2 bases short, with 10 bases between. The CDR3 runs 13 residues. This CDR3 is CASSQTPTYEQYF. The CDR3, as DNA: TGTGCCAGCAGTCAGACACCAACCTACGAGCAGTACTTC.

V usage is TRBV19 and J usage is TRBJ2-7, with TRBD1 matching 9 bases. The CDR3 is 15 residues long. Germline V gene data show CDR1 as LNHDA and CDR2 as SQIVND (reference sequence). The J segment lost 2 bases and the V segment lost 4 bases, leaving 6 bases of the junction unmatched. The DNA for the CDR3 is TGTGCCAGTAGTAGAGGGACAGGGCCCACCTACGAGCAGTACTTC. This sequence encodes CASSRGTGPTYEQYF.

V and J are TRBV11-1 and TRBJ2-2; maybe TRBD2 (6 bases). This CDR3 has 15 residues. V shed 3 bases and J shed 3 bases, with 11 bases lying between them. The V gene's germline CDR1 is SGHAT and CDR2 FQDESV (reference sequence). The CDR3 protein is CASSLMDYHTGELFF. In nucleotides, the CDR3 is TGTGCCAGCAGCTTGATGGACTATCACACCGGGGAGCTGTTTTTT.

The rearrangement links TRBV19 to TRBJ2-1; D is undetermined. The CDR3 runs to 13 residues. V was shortened by 1 base and J by 5 bases, with 6 bases between the two germline ends. The germline V gene has CDR1 LNHDA and CDR2 SQIVND (reference sequence). The CDR3 region is CASSIVSDNEQFF. The CDR3 DNA reads TGTGCCAGTAGTATAGTATCGGACAATGAGCAGTTCTTC.

This clone was recorded only once. The chain employs TRBV14 and TRBJ1-1; perhaps TRBD1 as D (6 bases). The CDR3 totals 16 residues. V shed 0 bases and J shed 1 base, with 12 bases lying between them. The V gene's germline CDR1 is SGHDN and CDR2 FVKESK. CDR3 sequence reads: CASSQESYRANTEAFF. The CDR3 bases are TGTGCCAGCAGCCAAGAATCGTACAGGGCGAACACTGAAGCTTTCTTT.

Only one count was recorded for this clone. The J gene is TRBJ2-1, the V gene TRBV19; 16 nucleotides agree with TRBD2. The V segment lost 4 bases and the J segment 8 bases; nucleotides outside the gene matches: 8. The CDR3 extends over 17 amino acids. Per germline, CDR1 LNHDA and CDR2 SQIVND (reference sequence). CDR3 nucleotides: TGTGCCAGTAGTACTGGGACTAGCGGGAGGGGAGGCGATGAGCAGTTCTTC. Translating gives CASSTGTSGRGGDEQFF.

The chain carries TRBV25-1 and TRBJ2-5, with a weak D call TRBD2 (5 bases). The CDR3 extends over 16 amino acids. The germline V gene encodes CDR1 MGHDK and CDR2 SYGVNS. Trimming removed 6 bases from V and 0 bases from J, with 17 bases in between. This CDR3 is CASRKGGRNYQETQYF. The CDR3 coding sequence is TGTGCCAGCAGAAAAGGAGGACGAAATTACCAAGAGACCCAGTACTTC.

The genes are TRBV19 and TRBJ2-2, with 13 nucleotides matching TRBD2. After removal of 5 bases from V and 1 base from J, the junction contained 4 bases not matched to a gene. Per the germline V gene, CDR1 is LNHDA and CDR2 is SQIVND (reference sequence). This CDR3 is built from 17 residues. CDR3 nucleotides: TGTGCCAGTAGTGTGGGGACTAGCGGGATGAACACCGGGGAGCTGTTTTTT. Protein product: CASSVGTSGMNTGELFF.